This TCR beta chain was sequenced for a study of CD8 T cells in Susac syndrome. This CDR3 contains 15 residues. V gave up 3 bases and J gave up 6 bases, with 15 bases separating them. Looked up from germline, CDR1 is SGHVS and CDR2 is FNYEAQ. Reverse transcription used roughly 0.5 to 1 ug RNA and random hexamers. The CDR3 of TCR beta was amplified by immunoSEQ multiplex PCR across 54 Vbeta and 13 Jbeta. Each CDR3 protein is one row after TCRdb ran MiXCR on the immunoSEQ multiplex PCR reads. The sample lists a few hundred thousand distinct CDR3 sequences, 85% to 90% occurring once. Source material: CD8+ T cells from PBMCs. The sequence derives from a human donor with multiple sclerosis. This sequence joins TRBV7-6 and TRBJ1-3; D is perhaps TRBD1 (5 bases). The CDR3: CASSFEPGAENTIYF. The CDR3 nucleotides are TGTGCCAGCAGCTTCGAACCCGGGGCGGAAAACACCATATATTTT.